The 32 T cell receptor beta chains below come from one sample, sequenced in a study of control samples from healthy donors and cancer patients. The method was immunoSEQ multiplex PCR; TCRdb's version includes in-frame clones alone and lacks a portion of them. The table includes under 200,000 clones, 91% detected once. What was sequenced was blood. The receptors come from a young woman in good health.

The CDR3 loop reads CASRRYRVSPYYEQYF. The DNA for the CDR3 is TGTGCCAGCAGACGCTACAGGGTATCCCCCTACTACGAGCAGTACTTC. The chain employs TRBV12-1 and TRBJ2-7; the listed D gene, TRBD1, was not tested against the DNA. TRBV12-1 is a pseudogene segment. This CDR3 has 16 residues.

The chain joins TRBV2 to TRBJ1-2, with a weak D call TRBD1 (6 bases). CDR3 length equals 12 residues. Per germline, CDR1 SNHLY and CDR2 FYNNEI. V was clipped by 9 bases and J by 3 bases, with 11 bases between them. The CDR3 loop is CARKTGDYGYTF. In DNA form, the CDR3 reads TGTGCCAGGAAGACAGGAGACTATGGCTACACCTTC.

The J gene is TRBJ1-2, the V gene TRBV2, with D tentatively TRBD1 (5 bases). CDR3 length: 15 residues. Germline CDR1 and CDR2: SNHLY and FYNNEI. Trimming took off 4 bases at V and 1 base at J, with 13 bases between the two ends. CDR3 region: CASSAERRGNYGYTF. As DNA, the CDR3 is TGTGCCAGCAGTGCCGAACGGAGGGGTAACTATGGCTACACCTTC.

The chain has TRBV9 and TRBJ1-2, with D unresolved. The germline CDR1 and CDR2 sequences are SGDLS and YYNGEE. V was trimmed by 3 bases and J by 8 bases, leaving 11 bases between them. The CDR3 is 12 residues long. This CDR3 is CASSGQVSGYTF. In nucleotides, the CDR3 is TGTGCCAGCAGCGGCCAGGTTAGCGGCTACACCTTC.

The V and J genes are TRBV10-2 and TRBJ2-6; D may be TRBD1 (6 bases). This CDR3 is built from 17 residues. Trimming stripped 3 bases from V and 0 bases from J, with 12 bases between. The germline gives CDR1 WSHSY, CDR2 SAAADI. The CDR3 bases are TGCGCCAGCAGTGAAGGGACATCCTTCTCTGGGGCCAACGTCCTGACTTTC. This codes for CASSEGTSFSGANVLTF.

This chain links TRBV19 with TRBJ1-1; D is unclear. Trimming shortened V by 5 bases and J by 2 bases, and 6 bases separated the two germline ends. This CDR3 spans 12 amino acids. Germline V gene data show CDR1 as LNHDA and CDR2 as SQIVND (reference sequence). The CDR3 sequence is CASSPFNTEAFF. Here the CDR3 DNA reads TGTGCCAGTAGTCCATTCAACACTGAAGCTTTCTTT.

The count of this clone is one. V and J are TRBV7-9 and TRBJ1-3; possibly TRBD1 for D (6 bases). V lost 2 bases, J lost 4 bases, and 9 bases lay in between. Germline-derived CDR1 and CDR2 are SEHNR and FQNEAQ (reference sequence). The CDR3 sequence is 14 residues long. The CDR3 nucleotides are TGTGCCAGCAGCTTAACAGGGAGGGGAAACACCATATATTTT. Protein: CASSLTGRGNTIYF.

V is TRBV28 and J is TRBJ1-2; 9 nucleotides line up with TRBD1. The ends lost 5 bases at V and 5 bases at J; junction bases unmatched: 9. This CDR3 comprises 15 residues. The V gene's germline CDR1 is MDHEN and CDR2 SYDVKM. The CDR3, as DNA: TGTGCCAGCAGTGCGTCGACAGGGGGGAGTTATGGCTACACCTTC. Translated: CASSASTGGSYGYTF.

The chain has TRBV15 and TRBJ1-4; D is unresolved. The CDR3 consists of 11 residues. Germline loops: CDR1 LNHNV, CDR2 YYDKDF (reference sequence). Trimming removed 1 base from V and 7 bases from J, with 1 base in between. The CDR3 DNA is TGTGCCACCAGCAGAGGTGAAAAACTGTTTTTT. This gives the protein CATSRGEKLFF.

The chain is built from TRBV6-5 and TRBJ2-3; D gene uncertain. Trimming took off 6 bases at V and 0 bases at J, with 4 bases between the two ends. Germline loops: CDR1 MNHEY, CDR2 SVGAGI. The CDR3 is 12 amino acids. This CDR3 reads CASRDSTDTQYF. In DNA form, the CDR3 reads TGTGCCAGCAGGGACAGCACAGATACGCAGTATTTT.

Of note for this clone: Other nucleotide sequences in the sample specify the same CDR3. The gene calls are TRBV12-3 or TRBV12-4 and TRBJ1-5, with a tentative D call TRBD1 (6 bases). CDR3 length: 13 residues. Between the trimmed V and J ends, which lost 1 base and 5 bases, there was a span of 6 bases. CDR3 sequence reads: CASSLDRDQPQHF. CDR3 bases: TGTGCCAGCAGTTTAGACAGGGATCAGCCCCAGCATTTT.

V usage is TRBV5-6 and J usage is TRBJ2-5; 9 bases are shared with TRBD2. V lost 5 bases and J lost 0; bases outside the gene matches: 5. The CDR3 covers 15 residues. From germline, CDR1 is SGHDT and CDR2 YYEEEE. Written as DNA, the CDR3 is TGTGCCAGCAGGCTAGCGGGGAGGTACCAAGAGACCCAGTACTTC. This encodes CASRLAGRYQETQYF.

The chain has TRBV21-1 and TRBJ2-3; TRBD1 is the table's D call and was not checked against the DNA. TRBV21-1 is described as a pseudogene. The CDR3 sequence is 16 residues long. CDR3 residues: CASSDPGQGLTDTQYF. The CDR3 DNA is TGTGCCAGCAGCGACCCGGGACAGGGCCTCACAGATACGCAGTATTTT.

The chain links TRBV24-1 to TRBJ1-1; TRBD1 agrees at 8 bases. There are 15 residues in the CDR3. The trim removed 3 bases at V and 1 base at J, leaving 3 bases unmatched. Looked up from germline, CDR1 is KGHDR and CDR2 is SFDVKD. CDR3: CATSDTGGGNTEAFF. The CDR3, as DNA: TGTGCCACCAGTGATACAGGGGGTGGGAACACTGAAGCTTTCTTT.

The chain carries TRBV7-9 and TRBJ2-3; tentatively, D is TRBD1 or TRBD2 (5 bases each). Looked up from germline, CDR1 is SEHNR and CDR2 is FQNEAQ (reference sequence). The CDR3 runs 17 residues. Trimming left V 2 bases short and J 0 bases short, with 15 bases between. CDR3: CASSLTGADPSTDTQYF. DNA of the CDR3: TGTGCCAGCAGCTTAACAGGAGCGGACCCTAGCACAGATACGCAGTATTTT.

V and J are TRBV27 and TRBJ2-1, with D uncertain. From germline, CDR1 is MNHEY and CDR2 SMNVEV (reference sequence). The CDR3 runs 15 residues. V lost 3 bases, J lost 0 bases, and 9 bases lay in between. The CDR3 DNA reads TGTGCCAGCAGTTTTGGGGATAGCTCCTACAATGAGCAGTTCTTC. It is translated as CASSFGDSSYNEQFF.

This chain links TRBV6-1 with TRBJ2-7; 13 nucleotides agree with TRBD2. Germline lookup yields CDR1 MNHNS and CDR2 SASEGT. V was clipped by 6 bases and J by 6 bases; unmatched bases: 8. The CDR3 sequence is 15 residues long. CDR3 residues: CASRPPGTSGTEQYF. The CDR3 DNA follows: TGTGCCAGCAGACCCCCCGGGACTAGCGGGACCGAGCAGTACTTC.

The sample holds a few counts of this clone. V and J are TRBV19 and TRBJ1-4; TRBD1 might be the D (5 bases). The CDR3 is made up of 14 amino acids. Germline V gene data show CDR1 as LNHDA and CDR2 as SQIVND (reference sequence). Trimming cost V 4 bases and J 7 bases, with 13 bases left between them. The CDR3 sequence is CASSRGLAAEKLFF. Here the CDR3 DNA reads TGTGCCAGTAGTAGGGGACTGGCAGCTGAAAAACTGTTTTTT.

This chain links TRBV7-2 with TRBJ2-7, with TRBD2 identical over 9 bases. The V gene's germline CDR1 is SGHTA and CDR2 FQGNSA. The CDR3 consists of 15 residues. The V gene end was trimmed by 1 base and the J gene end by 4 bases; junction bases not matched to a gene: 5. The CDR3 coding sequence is TGTGCCAGCAGCTTAGTTGGAGCGGGAGGTTACGAGCAGTACTTC. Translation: CASSLVGAGGYEQYF. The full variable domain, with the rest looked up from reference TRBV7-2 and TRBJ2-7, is GAGVSQSPSNKVTEKGKDVELRCDPISGHTALYWYRQSLGQGLEFLIYFQGNSAPDKSGLPSDRFSAERTGGSVSTLTIQRTQQEDSAVYLCASSLVGAGGYEQYFGPGTRLTVT.

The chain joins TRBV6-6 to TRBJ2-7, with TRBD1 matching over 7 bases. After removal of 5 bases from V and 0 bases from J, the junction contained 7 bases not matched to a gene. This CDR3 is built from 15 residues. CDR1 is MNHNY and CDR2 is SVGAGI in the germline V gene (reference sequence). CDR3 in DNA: TGTGCCAGCAGTAAAACAGGGGATAGCTCCTACGAGCAGTACTTC. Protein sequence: CASSKTGDSSYEQYF.

CDR3 sequence (DNA): TGTGCCAGCAGTGAAGAAAGCAATCAGCCCCAGCATTTT. Translation: CASSEESNQPQHF. V gene TRBV2 combines with J gene TRBJ1-5; no clear D. Trimming stripped 1 base from V and 1 base from J, with 2 bases between. The CDR3 totals 13 residues. CDR1 is SNHLY and CDR2 is FYNNEI in the germline V gene.

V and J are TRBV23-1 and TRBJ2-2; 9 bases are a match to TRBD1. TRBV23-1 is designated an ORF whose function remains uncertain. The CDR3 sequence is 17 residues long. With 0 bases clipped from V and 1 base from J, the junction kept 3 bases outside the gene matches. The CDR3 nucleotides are TGCGCCAGCAGTCAATCGGCGGGACAGGGGAACACCGGGGAGCTGTTTTTT. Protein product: CASSQSAGQGNTGELFF.

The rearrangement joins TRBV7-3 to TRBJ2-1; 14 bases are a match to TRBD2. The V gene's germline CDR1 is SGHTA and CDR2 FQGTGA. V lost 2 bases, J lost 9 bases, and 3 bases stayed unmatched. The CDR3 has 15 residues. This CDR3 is CASSLRLAGGGEQFF. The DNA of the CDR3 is TGTGCCAGCAGCTTACGACTAGCGGGAGGGGGTGAGCAGTTCTTC.

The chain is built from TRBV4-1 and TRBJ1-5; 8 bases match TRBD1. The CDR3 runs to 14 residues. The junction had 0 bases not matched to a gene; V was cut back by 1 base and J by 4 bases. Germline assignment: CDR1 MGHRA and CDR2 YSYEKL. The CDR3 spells CASSQGTGNQPQHF. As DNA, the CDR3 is TGCGCCAGCAGCCAAGGGACAGGGAATCAGCCCCAGCATTTT.

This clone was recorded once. CDR3 nucleotides: TGTGCCAGTATCGGGCAGGGACGGACTAACTATGGCTACACCTTC. It specifies CASIGQGRTNYGYTF. The rearrangement links TRBV19 to TRBJ1-2; D may be TRBD1 (5 bases). Trimming took off 7 bases at V and 0 bases at J, with 15 bases between the two ends. Germline V gene data show CDR1 as LNHDA and CDR2 as SQIVND (reference sequence). There are 15 residues in the CDR3. Supplemented by reference TRBV19 and TRBJ1-2, the full variable domain reads DGGITQSPKYLFRKEGQNVTLSCEQNLNHDAMYWYRQDPGQGLRLIYYSQIVNDFQKGDIAEGYSVSREKKESFPLTVTSAQKNPTAFYLCASIGQGRTNYGYTFGSGTRLTVV.

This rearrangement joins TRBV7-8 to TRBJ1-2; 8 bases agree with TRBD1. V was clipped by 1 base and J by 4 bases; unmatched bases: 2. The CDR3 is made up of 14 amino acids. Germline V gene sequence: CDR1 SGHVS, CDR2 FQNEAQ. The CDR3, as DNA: TGTGCCAGCAGCTTAGGAGACAGGGGCTATGGCTACACCTTC. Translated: CASSLGDRGYGYTF.

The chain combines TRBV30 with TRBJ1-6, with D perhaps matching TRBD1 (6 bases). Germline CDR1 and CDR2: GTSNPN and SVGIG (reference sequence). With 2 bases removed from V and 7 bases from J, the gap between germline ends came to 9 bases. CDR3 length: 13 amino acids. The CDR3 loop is CAWSRRGNSPLHF. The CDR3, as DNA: TGTGCCTGGAGTAGGAGGGGGAATTCACCCCTCCACTTT.

CDR3 coding DNA: TGTGCCAGCAGCCGCGACTACTCCTCCTACAATGAGCAGTTCTTC. It yields the protein CASSRDYSSYNEQFF. The chain carries TRBV7-9 and TRBJ2-1; D possibly corresponds to TRBD2 (5 bases). Germline CDR1 and CDR2: SEHNR and FQNEAQ (reference sequence). This CDR3 comprises 15 residues. V was trimmed by 5 bases and J by 0 bases, leaving 11 bases between them.

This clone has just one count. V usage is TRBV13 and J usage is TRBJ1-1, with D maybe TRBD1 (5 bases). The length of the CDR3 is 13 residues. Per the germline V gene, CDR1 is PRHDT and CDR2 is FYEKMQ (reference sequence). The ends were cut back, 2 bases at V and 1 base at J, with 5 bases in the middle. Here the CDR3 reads CASSLQGNTEAFF. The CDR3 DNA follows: TGTGCCAGCAGCTTACAGGGGAACACTGAAGCTTTCTTT.

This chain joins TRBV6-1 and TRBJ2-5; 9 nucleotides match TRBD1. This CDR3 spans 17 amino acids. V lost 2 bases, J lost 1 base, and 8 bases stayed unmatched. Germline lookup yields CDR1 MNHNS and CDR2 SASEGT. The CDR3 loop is CASSERGTGKVQETQYF. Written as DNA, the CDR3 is TGTGCCAGCAGTGAAAGAGGGACAGGGAAGGTCCAAGAGACCCAGTACTTC.

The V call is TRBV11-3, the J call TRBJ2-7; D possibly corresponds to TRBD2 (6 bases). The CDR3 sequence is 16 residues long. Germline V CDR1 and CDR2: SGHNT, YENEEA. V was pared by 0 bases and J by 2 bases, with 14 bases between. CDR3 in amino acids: CASSLEREGGTYEQYF. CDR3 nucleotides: TGTGCCAGCAGCTTAGAGCGAGAGGGCGGGACCTACGAGCAGTACTTC.

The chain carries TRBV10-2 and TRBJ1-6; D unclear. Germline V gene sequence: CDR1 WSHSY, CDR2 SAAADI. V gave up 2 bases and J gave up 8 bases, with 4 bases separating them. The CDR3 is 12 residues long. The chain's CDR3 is CASSEKDSPLHF. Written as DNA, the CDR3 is TGCGCCAGCAGTGAGAAAGATTCACCCCTCCACTTT.